This TCR beta chain was profiled in a study of OX40 agonist ivuxolimab in advanced cancers. Study summary: Earlier anti-PD-1, anti-PD-L1 or anti-CTLA-4 therapy was permitted; under 50% had received some.

The protocol was immunoSEQ multiplex PCR, while the TCRdb copy is restricted to in-frame clones and leaves out a portion. The sample has nearly 60,000 clones; about 90% are singletons. V was cut by 5 bases and J by 7 bases, with 15 bases left in between. The CDR3 is 14 amino acids. Germline CDR1 is SGHVS and CDR2 is FNYEAQ. If patients had autoimmune disease history or systemic immunosuppression, they were excluded. Regarding this clone: Its specificity is not known.

Notes on the study in general: Mean expanded clone counts were higher in CD8+ than CD4+ T cells.

The rearrangement uses TRBV7-6 and TRBJ2-1, with TRBD2 as a possible D gene (6 bases). This clonotype was obtained from an adult with an advanced solid tumor such as melanoma, head and neck, liver or kidney cancer. This specimen was CD4+ or CD8+ T cells sorted from blood, taken in a trial of the OX40 agonist ivuxolimab. CDR3 loop: CASSASVGINEQFF. Written as DNA, the CDR3 is TGTGCCAGCAGCGCTAGCGTCGGGATAAATGAGCAGTTCTTC.